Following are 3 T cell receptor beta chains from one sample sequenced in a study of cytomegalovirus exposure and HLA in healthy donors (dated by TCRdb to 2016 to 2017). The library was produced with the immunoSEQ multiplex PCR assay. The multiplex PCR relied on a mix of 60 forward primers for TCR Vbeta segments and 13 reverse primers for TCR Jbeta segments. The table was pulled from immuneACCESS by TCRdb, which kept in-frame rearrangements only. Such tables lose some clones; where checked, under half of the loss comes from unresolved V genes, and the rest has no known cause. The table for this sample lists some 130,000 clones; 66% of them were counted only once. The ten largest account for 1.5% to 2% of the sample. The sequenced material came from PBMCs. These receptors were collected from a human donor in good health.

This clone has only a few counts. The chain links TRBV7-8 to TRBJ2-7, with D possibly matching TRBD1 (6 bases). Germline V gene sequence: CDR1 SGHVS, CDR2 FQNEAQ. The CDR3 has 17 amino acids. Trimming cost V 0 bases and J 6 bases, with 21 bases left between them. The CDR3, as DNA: TGTGCCAGCAGCTTAGCGCGTTGGCCCCAGAGGGGGTCCGAGCAGTACTTC. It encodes CASSLARWPQRGSEQYF.

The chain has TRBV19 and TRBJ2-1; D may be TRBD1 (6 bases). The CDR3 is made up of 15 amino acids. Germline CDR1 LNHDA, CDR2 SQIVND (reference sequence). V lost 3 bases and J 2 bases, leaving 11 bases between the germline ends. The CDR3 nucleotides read TGTGCCAGTAGTATGTCCGACAGGACCTACAATGAGCAGTTCTTC. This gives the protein CASSMSDRTYNEQFF.

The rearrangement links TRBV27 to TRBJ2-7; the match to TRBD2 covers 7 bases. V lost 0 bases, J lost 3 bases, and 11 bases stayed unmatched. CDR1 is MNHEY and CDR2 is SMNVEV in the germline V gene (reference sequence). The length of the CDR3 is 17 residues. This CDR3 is CASSLSGLVGGNYEQYF. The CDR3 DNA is TGTGCCAGCAGTTTATCTGGACTGGTGGGAGGGAACTACGAGCAGTACTTC.